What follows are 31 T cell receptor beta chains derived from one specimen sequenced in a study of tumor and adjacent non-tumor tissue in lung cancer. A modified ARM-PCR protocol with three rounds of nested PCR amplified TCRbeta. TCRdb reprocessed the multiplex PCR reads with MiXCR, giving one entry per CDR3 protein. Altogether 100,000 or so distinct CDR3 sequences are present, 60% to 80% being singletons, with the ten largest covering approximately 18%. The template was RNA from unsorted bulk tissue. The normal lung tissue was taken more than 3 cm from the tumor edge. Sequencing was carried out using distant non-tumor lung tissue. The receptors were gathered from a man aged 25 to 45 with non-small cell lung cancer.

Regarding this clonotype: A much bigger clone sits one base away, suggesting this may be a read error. The CDR3 protein is CASSKTSGDYNQQFF. DNA of the CDR3: TGTGCCAGTAGTAAAACTAGCGGAGATTACAATCAGCAGTTCTTC. The chain has TRBV19 and TRBJ2-1; TRBD2 aligns across 8 bases. Germline assignment: CDR1 LNHDA and CDR2 SQIVND (reference sequence). The CDR3 has 15 residues.

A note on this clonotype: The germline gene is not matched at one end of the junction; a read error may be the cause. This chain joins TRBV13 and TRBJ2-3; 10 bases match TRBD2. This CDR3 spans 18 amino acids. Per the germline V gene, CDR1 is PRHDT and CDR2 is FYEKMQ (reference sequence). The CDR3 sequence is CVSSSSYRRTSGTDTQYF. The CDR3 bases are TGTGTCAGCAGCTCTAGCTATAGAAGGACTAGCGGTACAGATACGCAGTATTTT.

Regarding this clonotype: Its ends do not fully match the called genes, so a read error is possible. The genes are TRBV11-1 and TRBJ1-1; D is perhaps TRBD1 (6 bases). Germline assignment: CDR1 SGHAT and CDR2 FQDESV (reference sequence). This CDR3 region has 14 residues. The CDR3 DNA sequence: TGTGTCAGCAGCTGGACAGCTGCGAACACTGAAGCTTTGTTT. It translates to CVSSWTAANTEALF.

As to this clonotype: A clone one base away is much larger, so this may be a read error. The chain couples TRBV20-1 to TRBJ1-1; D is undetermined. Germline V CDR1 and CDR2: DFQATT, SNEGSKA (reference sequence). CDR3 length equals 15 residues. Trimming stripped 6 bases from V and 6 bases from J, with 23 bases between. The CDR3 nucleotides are TGCAGTGCCCCTGGGGTTTTGATAGGAAAAGCTGAAGCTTTCTTT. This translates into CSAPGVLIGKAEAFF.

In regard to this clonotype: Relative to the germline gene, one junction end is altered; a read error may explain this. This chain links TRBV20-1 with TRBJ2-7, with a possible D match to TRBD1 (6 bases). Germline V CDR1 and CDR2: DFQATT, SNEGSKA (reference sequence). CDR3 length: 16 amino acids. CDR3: CSPRDLGQFSAYEQYF. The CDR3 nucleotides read TGCAGTCCTAGAGATTTAGGACAGTTTAGCGCCTACGAGCAGTACTTC.

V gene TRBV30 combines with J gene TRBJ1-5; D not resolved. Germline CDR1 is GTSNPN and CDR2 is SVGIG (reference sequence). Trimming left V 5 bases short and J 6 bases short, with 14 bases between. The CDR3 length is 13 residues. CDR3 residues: CAWCLSVGQPQHF. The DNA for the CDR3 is TGTGCCTGGTGCCTGTCAGTTGGTCAGCCCCAGCATTTT.

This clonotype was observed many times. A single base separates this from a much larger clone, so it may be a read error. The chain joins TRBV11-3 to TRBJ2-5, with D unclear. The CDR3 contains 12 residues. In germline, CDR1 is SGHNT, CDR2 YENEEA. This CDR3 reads CAGSPMAETQYF. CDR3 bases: TGTGCCGGCAGCCCTATGGCAGAGACCCAGTACTTC. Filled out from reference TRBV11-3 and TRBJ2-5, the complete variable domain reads EAGVVQSPRYKIIEKKQPVAFWCNPISGHNTLYWYLQNLGQGPELLIRYENEEAVDDSQLPKDRFSAERLKGVDSTLKIQPAELGDSAVYLCAGSPMAETQYFGPGTRLLVL.

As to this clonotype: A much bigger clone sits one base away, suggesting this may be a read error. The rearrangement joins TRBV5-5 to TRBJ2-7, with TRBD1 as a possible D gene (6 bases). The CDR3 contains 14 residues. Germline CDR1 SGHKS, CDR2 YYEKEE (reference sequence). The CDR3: CAISWGQLGYEQYF. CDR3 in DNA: TGTGCCATCAGCTGGGGACAATTGGGATACGAGCAGTACTTC.

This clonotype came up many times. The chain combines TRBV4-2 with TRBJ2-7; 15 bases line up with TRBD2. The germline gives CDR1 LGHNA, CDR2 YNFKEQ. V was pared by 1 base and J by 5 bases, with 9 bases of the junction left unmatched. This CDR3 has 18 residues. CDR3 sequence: CASSQVGLAGGPSDEQYF. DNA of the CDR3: TGTGCCAGCAGCCAAGTGGGACTAGCGGGGGGCCCATCGGACGAGCAGTACTTC.

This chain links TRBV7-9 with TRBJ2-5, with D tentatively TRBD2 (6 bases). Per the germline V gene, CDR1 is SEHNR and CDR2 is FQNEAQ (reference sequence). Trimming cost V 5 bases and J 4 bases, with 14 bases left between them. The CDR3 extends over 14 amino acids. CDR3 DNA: TGTGCCAGCAGCCCGGGGACTGCAGTAGAGACCCAGTACTTC. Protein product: CASSPGTAVETQYF.

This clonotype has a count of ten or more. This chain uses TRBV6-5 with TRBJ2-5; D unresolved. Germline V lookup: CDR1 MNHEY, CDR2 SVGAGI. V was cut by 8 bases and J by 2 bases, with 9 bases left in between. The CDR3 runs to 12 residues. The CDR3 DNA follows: TGTGCCAGCGGAAGCACTCAAGAGACCCAGTACTTC. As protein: CASGSTQETQYF.

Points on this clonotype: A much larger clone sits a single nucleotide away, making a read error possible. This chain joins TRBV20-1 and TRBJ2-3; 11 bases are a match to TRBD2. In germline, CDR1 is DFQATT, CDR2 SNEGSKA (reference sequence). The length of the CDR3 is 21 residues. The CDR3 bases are TGCAGTGCTAGTTTACTAGCGGGAGAAGCGTCCCAGGCCCCTAGCTGGGATATGCAGTATTTT. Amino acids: CSASLLAGEASQAPSWDMQYF.

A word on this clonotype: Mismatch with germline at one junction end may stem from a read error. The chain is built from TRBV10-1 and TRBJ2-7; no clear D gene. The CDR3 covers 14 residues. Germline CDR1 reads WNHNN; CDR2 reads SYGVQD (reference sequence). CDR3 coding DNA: TGCGCCAGCAGTGGCTGCGTAGGGTCCTACGAGCAGTACTTT. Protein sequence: CASSGCVGSYEQYF.

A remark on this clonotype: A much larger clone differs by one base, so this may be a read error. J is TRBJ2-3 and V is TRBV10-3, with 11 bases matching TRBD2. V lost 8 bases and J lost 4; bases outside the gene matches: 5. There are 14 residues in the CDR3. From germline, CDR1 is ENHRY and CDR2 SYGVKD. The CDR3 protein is CAIGTSGGADTQYF. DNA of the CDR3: TGTGCCATCGGCACTAGCGGGGGCGCAGATACGCAGTATTTT.

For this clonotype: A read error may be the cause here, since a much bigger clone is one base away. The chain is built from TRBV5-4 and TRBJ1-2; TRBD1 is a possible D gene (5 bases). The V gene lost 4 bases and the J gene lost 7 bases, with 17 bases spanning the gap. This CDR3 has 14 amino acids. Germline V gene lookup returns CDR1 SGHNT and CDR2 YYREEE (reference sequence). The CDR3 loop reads CASSMAGTAFGYTF. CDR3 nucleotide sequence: TGTGCCAGCAGCATGGCCGGGACCGCCTTTGGCTACACCTTC.

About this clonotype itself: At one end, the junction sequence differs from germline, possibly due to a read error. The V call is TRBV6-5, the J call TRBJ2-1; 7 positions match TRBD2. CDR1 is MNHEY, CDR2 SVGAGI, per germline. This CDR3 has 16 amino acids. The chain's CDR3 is CASSRPGLVGNNKQFF. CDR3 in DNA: TGTGCCAGCAGTCGCCCCGGACTAGTGGGTAACAATAAGCAGTTCTTC.

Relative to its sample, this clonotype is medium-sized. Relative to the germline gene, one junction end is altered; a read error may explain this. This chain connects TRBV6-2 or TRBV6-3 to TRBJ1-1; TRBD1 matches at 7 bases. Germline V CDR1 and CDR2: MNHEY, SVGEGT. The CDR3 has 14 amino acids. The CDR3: CASNYRGRETEAFF. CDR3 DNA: TGTGCCAGCAATTACAGGGGCCGGGAGACTGAAGCTTTCTTT.

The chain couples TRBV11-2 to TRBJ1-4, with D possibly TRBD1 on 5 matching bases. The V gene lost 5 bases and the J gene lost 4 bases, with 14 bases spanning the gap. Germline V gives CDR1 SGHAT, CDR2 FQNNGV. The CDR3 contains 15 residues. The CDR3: CASSPGGTNNEKLFF. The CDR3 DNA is TGTGCCAGCAGCCCAGGCGGGACCAATAATGAAAAACTGTTTTTT.

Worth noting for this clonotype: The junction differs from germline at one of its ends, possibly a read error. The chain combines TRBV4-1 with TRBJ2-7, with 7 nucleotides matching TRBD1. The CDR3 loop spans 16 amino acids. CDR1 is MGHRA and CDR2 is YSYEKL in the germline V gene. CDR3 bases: TGCTCCAGTAGCCAGCCCCCGGGACAGATGACATTCGAGCAGTACTTC. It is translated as CSSSQPPGQMTFEQYF.

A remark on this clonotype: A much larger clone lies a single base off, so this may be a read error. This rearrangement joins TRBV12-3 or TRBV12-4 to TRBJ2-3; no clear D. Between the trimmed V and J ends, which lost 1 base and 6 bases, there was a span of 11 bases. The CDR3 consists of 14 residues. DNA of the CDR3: TGTGCCAGCAGTTTAGGTTACGTGGAGGATACGCAGTATTTT. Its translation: CASSLGYVEDTQYF.

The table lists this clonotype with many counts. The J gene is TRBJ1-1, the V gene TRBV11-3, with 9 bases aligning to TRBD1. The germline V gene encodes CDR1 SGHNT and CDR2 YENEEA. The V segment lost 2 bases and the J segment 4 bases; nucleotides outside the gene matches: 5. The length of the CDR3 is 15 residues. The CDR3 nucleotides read TGTGCCAGCAGCTTAAGGGGACAGGGTTTCACTGAAGCTTTCTTT. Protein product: CASSLRGQGFTEAFF. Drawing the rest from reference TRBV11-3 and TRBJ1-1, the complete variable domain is EAGVVQSPRYKIIEKKQPVAFWCNPISGHNTLYWYLQNLGQGPELLIRYENEEAVDDSQLPKDRFSAERLKGVDSTLKIQPAELGDSAVYLCASSLRGQGFTEAFFGQGTRLTVV.

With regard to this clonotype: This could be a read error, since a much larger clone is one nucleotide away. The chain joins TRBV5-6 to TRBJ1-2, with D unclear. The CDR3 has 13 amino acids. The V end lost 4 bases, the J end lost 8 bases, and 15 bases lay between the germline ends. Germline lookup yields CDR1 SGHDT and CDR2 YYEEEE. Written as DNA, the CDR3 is TGTGCCAGCAGCCTAGATACAGCGTTAGGCTACACCTTC. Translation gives CASSLDTALGYTF.

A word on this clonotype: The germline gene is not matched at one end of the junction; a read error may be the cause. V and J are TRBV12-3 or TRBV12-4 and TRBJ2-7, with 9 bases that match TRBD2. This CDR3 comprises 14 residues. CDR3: CVSSPSGGSYEQYF. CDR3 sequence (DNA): TGTGTCAGCAGTCCGAGCGGGGGGTCCTACGAGCAGTATTTC.

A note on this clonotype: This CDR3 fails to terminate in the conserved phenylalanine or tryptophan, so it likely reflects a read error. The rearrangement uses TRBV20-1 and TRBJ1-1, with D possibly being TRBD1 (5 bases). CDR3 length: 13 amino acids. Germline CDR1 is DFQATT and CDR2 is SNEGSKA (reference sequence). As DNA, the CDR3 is TGCAGTGCTAGAGGCCGGGGGAACGCTGAAGCTTTCTCT. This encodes CSARGRGNAEAFS.

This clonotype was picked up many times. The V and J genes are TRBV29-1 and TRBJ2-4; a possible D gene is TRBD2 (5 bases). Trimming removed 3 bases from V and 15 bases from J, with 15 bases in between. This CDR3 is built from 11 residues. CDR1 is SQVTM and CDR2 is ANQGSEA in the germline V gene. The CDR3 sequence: CSVDLAGTRYF. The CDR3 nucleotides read TGCAGCGTTGATCTAGCAGGCACTAGGTACTTC.

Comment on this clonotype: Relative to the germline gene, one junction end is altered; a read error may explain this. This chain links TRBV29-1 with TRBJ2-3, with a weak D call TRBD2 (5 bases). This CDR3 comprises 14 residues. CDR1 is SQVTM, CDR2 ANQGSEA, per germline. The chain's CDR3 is CSARASRGTDMQYF. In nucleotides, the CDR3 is TGTAGCGCGCGGGCTAGCCGGGGTACAGATATGCAGTATTTT.

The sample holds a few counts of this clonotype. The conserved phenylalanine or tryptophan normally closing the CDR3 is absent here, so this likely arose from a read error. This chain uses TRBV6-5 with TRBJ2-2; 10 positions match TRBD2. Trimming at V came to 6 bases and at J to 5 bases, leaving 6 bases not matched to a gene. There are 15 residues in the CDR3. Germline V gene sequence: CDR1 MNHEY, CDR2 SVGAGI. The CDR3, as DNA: TGTGCCAGCAGCCCTAGCGGGAGCGGGACCGGGGAGCTGTTTTCT. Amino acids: CASSPSGSGTGELFS.

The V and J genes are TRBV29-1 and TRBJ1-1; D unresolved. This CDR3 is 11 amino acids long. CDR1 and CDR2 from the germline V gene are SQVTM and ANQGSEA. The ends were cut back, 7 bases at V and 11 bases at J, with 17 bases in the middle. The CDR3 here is CSELGLRVAFF. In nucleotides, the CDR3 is TGCAGCGAGTTAGGCTTAAGGGTGGCTTTCTTT.

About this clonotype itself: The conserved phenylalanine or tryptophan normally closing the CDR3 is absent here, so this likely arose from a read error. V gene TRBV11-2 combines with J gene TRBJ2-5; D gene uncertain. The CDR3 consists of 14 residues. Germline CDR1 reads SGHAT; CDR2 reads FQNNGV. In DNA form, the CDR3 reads TGTACCAGTAGCTTAGATTGGGTGGGAGAGACCCAGTACTTG. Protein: CTSSLDWVGETQYL.

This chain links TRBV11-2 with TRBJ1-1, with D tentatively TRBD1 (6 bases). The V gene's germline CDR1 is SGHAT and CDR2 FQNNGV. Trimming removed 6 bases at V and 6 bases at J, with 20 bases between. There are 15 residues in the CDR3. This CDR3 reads CASSGEGGADSEAFF. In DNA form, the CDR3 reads TGTGCCAGCAGTGGGGAGGGGGGGGCAGACTCTGAAGCTTTCTTT.

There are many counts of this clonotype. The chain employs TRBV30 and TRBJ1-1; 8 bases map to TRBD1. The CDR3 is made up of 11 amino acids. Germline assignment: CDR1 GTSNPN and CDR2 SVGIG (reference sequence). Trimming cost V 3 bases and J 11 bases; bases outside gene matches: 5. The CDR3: CAWRGQGAAFF. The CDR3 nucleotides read TGTGCCTGGAGAGGCCAGGGGGCCGCTTTCTTT.